The 28 T cell receptor beta chains listed next were all sequenced from one sample in a study of blood T cell repertoires in COVID-19. Clones were sequenced by immunoSEQ multiplex PCR, and TCRdb holds only the in-frame ones, with some missing. The table has almost 200,000 clones, around four fifths seen once. Sequenced input: peripheral blood. Source of these receptors: a man aged 60 to 75 with COVID-19, enrolled during active disease.

The V call is TRBV5-3, the J call TRBJ1-4; D is uncertain. TRBV5-3 belongs to the ORF category, with a function that is uncertain. The V end lost 7 bases, the J end lost 0 bases, and 13 bases lay between the germline ends. This CDR3 contains 15 residues. The CDR3 loop is CARARGGSTNEKLFF. The CDR3 DNA follows: TGTGCCAGAGCCCGGGGAGGGTCAACTAATGAAAAACTGTTTTTT.

The chain combines TRBV7-2 with TRBJ2-7; D unclear. Per the germline V gene, CDR1 is SGHTA and CDR2 is FQGNSA. The CDR3 extends over 13 amino acids. The V gene lost 7 bases and the J gene lost 2 bases, with 12 bases spanning the gap. The CDR3 loop reads CASTTAGPYEQYF. In DNA form, the CDR3 reads TGTGCCAGCACCACAGCAGGCCCCTACGAGCAGTACTTC.

This chain connects TRBV2 to TRBJ1-6; 8 bases are shared with TRBD1. This CDR3 region has 13 residues. CDR1 is SNHLY, CDR2 FYNNEI, per germline. J gave up 10 bases and V 10 bases, and 9 bases lay outside the gene matches. In nucleotides, the CDR3 is TGTGCCAACGGACAGGGTCTAGCCTCACCCCTCCACTTT. This sequence encodes CANGQGLASPLHF.

This clone appeared a few times. The chain recombines TRBV19 with TRBJ1-2, with a weak D call TRBD1 (6 bases). Trimming cost V 2 bases and J 4 bases, with 8 bases left between them. This CDR3 contains 13 residues. Germline values: CDR1 LNHDA, CDR2 SQIVND (reference sequence). For the CDR3, the DNA is TGTGCCAGTAGTATAACAGGGAGCTATGGCTACACCTTC. Residues: CASSITGSYGYTF.

The chain uses TRBV19 and TRBJ2-5; D is ambiguous. The CDR3 totals 13 residues. V was clipped by 8 bases and J by 2 bases, with 12 bases between them. Germline V CDR1 and CDR2: LNHDA, SQIVND (reference sequence). The CDR3 DNA reads as TGTGCCAGTGCAAGATCAGTACAAGAGACCCAGTACTTC. Translation: CASARSVQETQYF.

This clone was recorded once. This sequence joins TRBV10-3 and TRBJ2-7, with a tentative D call TRBD1 (6 bases). Germline V gene sequence: CDR1 ENHRY, CDR2 SYGVKD. V lost 4 bases to trimming and J lost 0 bases, with 10 bases between them. This CDR3 has 14 residues. CDR3 region: CAISVGAASYEQYF. The CDR3 DNA follows: TGTGCCATCAGTGTGGGGGCAGCCTCCTACGAGCAGTACTTC.

V gene TRBV6-5 combines with J gene TRBJ2-5, with 11 nucleotides matching TRBD2. Germline V gene sequence: CDR1 MNHEY, CDR2 SVGAGI. Trimming at V came to 5 bases and at J to 5 bases, leaving 7 bases not matched to a gene. The CDR3 contains 15 residues. CDR3 in DNA: TGTGCCAGCAGTCTCAATATAGCGGGGGGGGAGACCCAGTACTTC. Translated, it gives CASSLNIAGGETQYF.

The chain is built from TRBV5-5 and TRBJ1-2; 9 nucleotides align to TRBD1. CDR1 and CDR2 (germline): SGHKS, YYEKEE (reference sequence). Trimming at V came to 4 bases and at J to 4 bases, leaving 8 bases not matched to a gene. The CDR3 sequence is 15 residues long. CDR3 nucleotides: TGTGCCAGCAGCCTACAGGGGGCCCTAGGCTATGGCTACACCTTC. Its protein is CASSLQGALGYGYTF.

This clone was seen only a few times. This chain connects TRBV28 to TRBJ2-5; TRBD1 matches at 8 bases. The CDR3 spans 14 residues. Germline CDR1 MDHEN, CDR2 SYDVKM. After removal of 6 bases from V and 0 bases from J, the junction contained 3 bases not matched to a gene. CDR3 loop: CASSRDRNQETQYF. CDR3 nucleotides: TGTGCCAGCAGCCGGGACAGGAACCAAGAGACCCAGTACTTC.

In DNA form, the CDR3 reads TGTGCCAGCAGCTTGAGGCGCCCGGGAGGGACAGATACGCAGTATTTT. Encoded protein: CASSLRRPGGTDTQYF. This chain connects TRBV5-4 to TRBJ2-3; 8 bases align to TRBD2. The CDR3 sequence is 16 residues long. V lost 1 base to trimming and J lost 3 bases; unmatched junction nucleotides: 7. The germline V gene has CDR1 SGHNT and CDR2 YYREEE (reference sequence).

This clone has a handful of counts. The CDR3: CASSPGQMNTEAFF. CDR3 in DNA: TGCGCCAGCAGCCCGGGACAGATGAACACTGAAGCTTTCTTT. The chain recombines TRBV4-1 with TRBJ1-1; 7 bases agree with TRBD1. Germline CDR1 MGHRA, CDR2 YSYEKL. The V segment lost 4 bases and the J segment 0 bases; nucleotides outside the gene matches: 2. The CDR3 is 14 residues long.

The V and J genes are TRBV6-6 and TRBJ2-1; TRBD2 agrees at 7 bases. CDR1 MNHNY and CDR2 SVGAGI come from the germline V gene (reference sequence). This CDR3 region has 16 residues. Trimming at V came to 2 bases and at J to 2 bases, leaving 6 bases not matched to a gene. The CDR3 sequence is CASSYGTGGTYNEQFF. The CDR3 nucleotides read TGTGCCAGCAGTTACGGCACGGGAGGAACCTACAATGAGCAGTTCTTC.

V gene TRBV7-2 combines with J gene TRBJ2-1, with 7 bases fitting TRBD1. Germline V gene lookup returns CDR1 SGHTA and CDR2 FQGNSA. This CDR3 has 15 residues. The junction had 5 bases not matched to a gene; V was cut back by 1 base and J by 5 bases. The CDR3 region has the DNA TGTGCCAGCAGCTTAGTGACAGGGTGGGACAATGAGCAGTTCTTC. This translates into CASSLVTGWDNEQFF.

V and J are TRBV7-2 and TRBJ1-5; the D is unclear. The V end was cut by 4 bases, the J end by 6 bases, with 13 bases between. Germline CDR1 and CDR2: SGHTA and FQGNSA. The CDR3 spans 14 residues. In DNA form, the CDR3 reads TGTGCCAGCAGCTCCCGGAGCCCAATTCAGCCCCAGCATTTT. Protein: CASSSRSPIQPQHF. The complete variable domain, with remaining parts taken from reference TRBV7-2 and TRBJ1-5, reads GAGVSQSPSNKVTEKGKDVELRCDPISGHTALYWYRQSLGQGLEFLIYFQGNSAPDKSGLPSDRFSAERTGGSVSTLTIQRTQQEDSAVYLCASSSRSPIQPQHFGDGTRLSIL.

The rearrangement links TRBV3-1 (or the pseudogene TRBV3-2) to TRBJ1-1; TRBD1 aligns across 7 bases. Germline V gives CDR1 LGHDT, CDR2 YNNKEL (reference sequence). The CDR3 totals 13 residues. V gave up 6 bases and J gave up 4 bases; unmatched junction bases: 5. CDR3 sequence: CASRPAGGTEAFF. As DNA, the CDR3 is TGTGCCAGCAGACCAGCAGGGGGCACTGAAGCTTTCTTT.

The V and J genes are TRBV6-1 and TRBJ2-3; 15 nucleotides align to TRBD2. There are 16 residues in the CDR3. V gave up 4 bases and J gave up 4 bases; unmatched junction bases: 3. Germline CDR1 is MNHNS and CDR2 is SASEGT. CDR3 DNA sequence: TGTGCCAGCAGTGGTGGGACTAGCGGGAGGTCAGATACGCAGTATTTT. Translation: CASSGGTSGRSDTQYF.

This chain connects TRBV29-1 to TRBJ2-2, with D uncertain. CDR3 length equals 13 residues. The V gene lost 7 bases and the J gene lost 0 bases, with 9 bases spanning the gap. Per the germline V gene, CDR1 is SQVTM and CDR2 is ANQGSEA. The CDR3 nucleotides are TGCAGCGCCCAGCAGGCGAACACCGGGGAGCTGTTTTTT. It codes for CSAQQANTGELFF.

This sequence joins TRBV4-2 and TRBJ1-3; D might be TRBD1 (6 bases). Trimming pared 0 bases from V and 1 base from J, leaving 10 bases between. The CDR3 spans 16 residues. CDR1 and CDR2 from the germline V gene are LGHNA and YNFKEQ. Here the CDR3 reads CASSQELGGSGNTIYF. The CDR3 DNA sequence: TGTGCCAGCAGCCAAGAGTTAGGGGGATCTGGAAACACCATATATTTT.

V usage is TRBV27 and J usage is TRBJ1-2; 9 bases match TRBD1. The germline V gene encodes CDR1 MNHEY and CDR2 SMNVEV (reference sequence). J lost 8 bases, V lost 5 bases, and 9 bases had no gene match. The CDR3 length is 14 residues. The DNA for the CDR3 is TGTGCCAGCAGTCCAGCGGGACAGGGTGACGGCTACACCTTC. This gives the protein CASSPAGQGDGYTF.

Here the CDR3 reads CASSLDRVGYGYTF. CDR3 DNA: TGCGCCAGCAGCTTGGACAGGGTGGGCTATGGCTACACCTTC. This chain joins TRBV5-1 and TRBJ1-2; maybe TRBD1 (6 bases). Germline V lookup: CDR1 SGHRS, CDR2 YFSETQ. The CDR3 consists of 14 residues. V shed 0 bases and J shed 4 bases, with 10 bases lying between them.

The chain recombines TRBV18 with TRBJ1-2; 8 nucleotides line up with TRBD1. This CDR3 is 16 amino acids long. Germline trimming cut 3 bases from V and 2 bases from J; bases unmatched to any gene: 8. Germline V gene sequence: CDR1 KGHSH, CDR2 LQKENI. The CDR3 DNA reads TGTGCCAGCTCACCGCTCGGACAGGGCCGAAACTATGGCTACACCTTC. Translating gives CASSPLGQGRNYGYTF.

The genes are TRBV15 and TRBJ1-5; 9 bases align to TRBD1. Germline V lookup: CDR1 LNHNV, CDR2 YYDKDF (reference sequence). Trimming at V came to 5 bases and at J to 3 bases, leaving 11 bases not matched to a gene. The CDR3 runs to 17 residues. CDR3 coding DNA: TGTGCCACCAGCGAAGGGACAGGGATCCATCCCAATCAGCCCCAGCATTTT. Translating gives CATSEGTGIHPNQPQHF. Complete variable domain (other parts from reference TRBV15 and TRBJ1-5): DAMVIQNPRYQVTQFGKPVTLSCSQTLNHNVMYWYQQKSSQAPKLLFHYYDKDFNNEADTPDNFQSRRPNTSFCFLDIRSPGLGDTAMYLCATSEGTGIHPNQPQHFGDGTRLSIL.

The rearrangement links TRBV29-1 to TRBJ1-2; 9 nucleotides line up with TRBD1. Germline V gene lookup returns CDR1 SQVTM and CDR2 ANQGSEA. Trimming cost V 5 bases and J 4 bases; bases outside gene matches: 8. The CDR3 spans 14 residues. CDR3: CSVPLRDRVYGYTF. The CDR3 DNA reads as TGCAGCGTTCCTCTCCGGGACAGGGTCTATGGCTACACCTTC.

V gene TRBV6-5 combines with J gene TRBJ1-1; D ambiguous. Germline V gene lookup returns CDR1 MNHEY and CDR2 SVGAGI. The CDR3 spans 13 residues. V was pared by 4 bases and J by 1 base, with 7 bases between. In DNA, the CDR3 is TGTGCCAGCAGTTCTATACGGAACACTGAAGCTTTCTTT. The encoded protein is CASSSIRNTEAFF.

The CDR3 DNA reads TGTGCCAGCAGTTTAGAGGACAGGCCATTAAGGCTGTTTTTT. It encodes CASSLEDRPLRLFF. The chain links TRBV28 to TRBJ1-4; TRBD1 aligns across 7 bases. Germline-derived CDR1 and CDR2 are MDHEN and SYDVKM. The CDR3 has 14 residues. V lost 2 bases and J lost 14; bases outside the gene matches: 11.

This clone was seen once. This chain links TRBV3-1 (or the pseudogene TRBV3-2) with TRBJ1-1; TRBD1 matches at 10 bases. After removal of 6 bases from V and 1 base from J, the junction contained 8 bases not matched to a gene. Germline V gene lookup returns CDR1 LGHDT and CDR2 YNNKEL (reference sequence). This CDR3 has 16 residues. The CDR3 reads CASSRRQGAGNTEAFF. The CDR3 DNA reads as TGTGCCAGCAGTCGAAGACAGGGGGCGGGGAACACTGAAGCTTTCTTT.

The chain recombines TRBV21-1 with TRBJ1-1; TRBD1 is the table's D call, not checked against the DNA. TRBV21-1 is a listed pseudogene. The CDR3 is 14 residues long. CDR3 DNA sequence: TGTGCCAGCAGCAAAGCAAAGGGGGCGAGGGTAGCTTTCTTT. Its translation is CASSKAKGARVAFF.

The rearrangement uses TRBV7-2 and TRBJ1-2; the D gene is possibly TRBD1 (5 bases). This CDR3 has 16 residues. Deletions cut 5 bases from V and 2 bases from J, with 18 bases between. The germline CDR1 and CDR2 sequences are SGHTA and FQGNSA. CDR3 in amino acids: CASSRIGVRENYGYTF. CDR3 nucleotide sequence: TGTGCCAGCAGCCGGATTGGTGTCAGGGAAAACTATGGCTACACCTTC.